Detailed here is one T cell receptor (beta chain). Its matching antigen is unknown. The data derive from a study of cytomegalovirus exposure and HLA in healthy donors. Study-level findings and limits: Of the V segments, some could not be distinguished, including TRBV6-2 and TRBV6-3, and were excluded.

PCR was performed using 60 Vbeta and 13 Jbeta primers. TCRdb's copy holds only in-frame clones and misses some; the assay was immunoSEQ multiplex PCR. The repertoire holds approximately 190,000 clones, with 87% as singletons. This CDR3 has 12 residues. With 4 bases removed from V and 3 bases from J, the gap between germline ends came to 7 bases. Germline assignment: CDR1 SEHNR and CDR2 FQNEAQ (reference sequence). Sequencing was done on a sample of PBMCs. J is TRBJ2-7 and V is TRBV7-9; D is unclear. This TCR derives from a man under 40 in good health and CMV-seronegative. The CDR3 coding sequence is TGTGCCAGCAGCTCCAACAGCTACGAGCAGTACTTC. This encodes CASSSNSYEQYF.